This section outlines one TCR beta chain sequence together with its context. These data are taken from a study of cytomegalovirus exposure and HLA in healthy donors. Study details: The same platform as the roughly 630 first-cohort repertoires was used for the 90 to 150 validation repertoires, a later analysis reported.

Clones were sequenced by immunoSEQ multiplex PCR, and TCRdb holds only the in-frame ones, with some missing. The profile shows approximately 81,000 clones, 85% to 95% of them singletons. Per the germline V gene, CDR1 is MNHEY and CDR2 is SVGAGI. The CDR3 covers 14 residues. Unmatched junction bases numbered 6, after V lost 4 bases and J lost 4 bases. The sample consisted of PBMCs. The TCR originated in a man between 18 and 29 years old in good health and CMV-seronegative. The rearrangement uses TRBV6-5 and TRBJ1-1, with 7 bases lining up with TRBD1. The CDR3 protein is CASSLTGWGTEAFF. In nucleotides, the CDR3 is TGTGCCAGCAGTTTGACAGGGTGGGGCACTGAAGCTTTCTTT.